The TCR beta chain under discussion was sequenced for a study of identical twins. Overall study results and limits: The conclusions drew on cross-sectional statistical analysis instead of tracking the same donors. Zero-insertion findings could be partly confounded by invariant cells (MAIT and iNKT cells).

Everyone who donated was a healthy Caucasian. This clonotype was seen only a few times. The antigen remains undetermined. One entry per CDR3 protein results from TCRdb running MiXCR on the 5' RACE reads. The sample has 460,000 or so distinct CDR3 sequences, more than 13% seen once. Looked up from germline, CDR1 is MNHEY and CDR2 is SMNVEV (reference sequence). V lost 8 bases and J 0 bases, leaving 17 bases between the germline ends. The CDR3 has 15 residues. This sample was shared with a second study, whose subject was yellow fever vaccine responses in identical twins. That source notes: Twins' vaccine T cell responses were reported to seem partly convergent and partly personalized.

The chain recombines TRBV27 with TRBJ2-7, with D unclear. The sequenced sample was CD4+ T cells sorted from blood. The TCR originated in a woman aged 18-29 years in good health. CDR3 in amino acids: CASVPFQDPSYEQYF. The CDR3, as DNA: TGTGCCAGCGTCCCATTTCAGGACCCCTCCTACGAGCAGTACTTC.